This TCR beta chain emerged from a study of response to subunit inactivated influenza vaccine. TCRdb fed the RT-PCR reads into MiXCR, producing one record per CDR3 protein. The top ten clones hold under 3.5% of a sample with about 540,000 distinct CDR3 sequences, around 21% of them seen once. CDR1 is SGHVS, CDR2 FQNEAQ, per germline. The CDR3 contains 13 residues. Deletions cut 2 bases from V and 3 bases from J, with 7 bases between. The sample was also linked to a second study, of T cells expressing NK-cell markers. Turning to that study: Production of TCR beta cDNA relied on 5'RACE template switching with UMIs. Within several experiments, an anti-gamma-delta TCR antibody kept the sorting limited to alpha-beta TCR T cells. Several of the donors also had these clonotypes leading their CD3+CD56-NKG2C+ fraction. No clear determination of HCMV specificity was made for expanded NKG2C+ T cell clones.

The chain is built from TRBV7-8 and TRBJ2-5; no reliable D call. The sequence was collected from a man aged 50 to 59 who received an inactivated influenza vaccine. Sequenced material: CD4+ T cells sorted from PBMCs, taken about 13 days after vaccination. The CDR3 is CASSLRAKETQYF. As DNA, the CDR3 is TGTGCCAGCAGCTTACGGGCAAAAGAGACCCAGTACTTC.